The next 32 T cell receptor beta chains were all read from a single sample in a study of blood T cell repertoires in COVID-19. Data came from immunoSEQ multiplex PCR; TCRdb stores just in-frame clones and leaves some out. The sample lists roughly 430,000 clones, roughly 88% seen once, with 1.4% in the top ten. Sequenced material: PBMCs or T cells enriched from blood (not recorded which). These receptors were obtained from a young woman who had been exposed to COVID-19.

This clone appeared a single time. The V call is TRBV5-1, the J call TRBJ1-6; 9 positions agree with TRBD1. The CDR3 runs 15 residues. The V gene's germline CDR1 is SGHRS and CDR2 YFSETQ. J was trimmed by 7 bases and V by 3 bases; bases with no gene match: 5. DNA for the CDR3: TGCGCCAGCAGCTACGCCGGGACAGGGAATTCACCCCTCCACTTT. Its protein product is CASSYAGTGNSPLHF.

This sequence joins TRBV7-9 and TRBJ1-2; D is ambiguous. Trimming stripped 10 bases from V and 4 bases from J, with 13 bases between. The CDR3 is 12 amino acids. CDR1 is SEHNR and CDR2 is FQNEAQ in the germline V gene (reference sequence). The CDR3 is CATLFGGYGYTF. Here the CDR3 DNA reads TGTGCCACCCTTTTCGGAGGCTATGGCTACACCTTC. Together with reference TRBV7-9 and TRBJ1-2, the CDR3 gives the full variable domain: DTGVSQNPRHKITKRGQNVTFRCDPISEHNRLYWYRQTLGQGPEFLTYFQNEAQLEKSRLLSDRFSAERPKGSFSTLEIQRTEQGDSAMYLCATLFGGYGYTFGSGTRLTVV.

In its sample, this clone was seen once. The sample holds other DNA sequences that translate to the same CDR3. The chain employs TRBV28 and TRBJ2-7; unclear D gene. CDR1 is MDHEN and CDR2 is SYDVKM in the germline V gene. Trimming left V 3 bases short and J 4 bases short, with 4 bases between. The CDR3 sequence is 11 residues long. CDR3 DNA sequence: TGTGCCAGCAGTTTCTCGTACGAGCAGTACTTC. Translated, it gives CASSFSYEQYF.

The CDR3 nucleotides read TGTGCCAGCAGCGTAACCGGGACAGGGCGGAGTGGTGAGCAGTTCTTC. Its protein product is CASSVTGTGRSGEQFF. J is TRBJ2-1 and V is TRBV7-9; 9 bases fit TRBD1. Germline CDR1 and CDR2: SEHNR and FQNEAQ (reference sequence). CDR3 size: 16 residues. The V and J ends lost 5 bases and 9 bases, in that order; junction bases with no gene match: 14.

The rearrangement uses TRBV9 and TRBJ2-7, with 13 bases matching TRBD2. Unmatched junction bases numbered 9, after V lost 3 bases and J lost 0 bases. This CDR3 spans 18 amino acids. From germline, CDR1 is SGDLS and CDR2 YYNGEE. This chain's CDR3 is CASSATGLAGHDSYEQYF. In DNA form, the CDR3 reads TGTGCCAGCAGCGCGACGGGACTAGCGGGGCACGACTCCTACGAGCAGTACTTC.

This clone was recorded once. V gene TRBV4-1 combines with J gene TRBJ2-7; possible D gene TRBD1, 6 bases. The CDR3 consists of 17 residues. V was cut by 1 base and J by 0 bases, with 16 bases left in between. Germline loops: CDR1 MGHRA, CDR2 YSYEKL. The CDR3 sequence is CASSQVARGPASYEQYF. The CDR3 coding sequence is TGCGCCAGCAGCCAAGTAGCCAGGGGTCCAGCCTCCTACGAGCAGTACTTC.

The rearrangement uses TRBV6-4 and TRBJ1-2; possibly TRBD1 for D (6 bases). Trimming took off 2 bases at V and 0 bases at J, with 10 bases between the two ends. Looked up from germline, CDR1 is MRHNA and CDR2 is SNTAGT. There are 15 residues in the CDR3. The DNA for the CDR3 is TGTGCCAGCAGTGACGGTCCAGGGGCTAACTATGGCTACACCTTC. Amino acid sequence: CASSDGPGANYGYTF.

The gene calls are TRBV10-3 and TRBJ2-7, with TRBD2 identical over 8 bases. The junction had 5 bases not matched to a gene; V was cut back by 4 bases and J by 3 bases. Per the germline V gene, CDR1 is ENHRY and CDR2 is SYGVKD. The CDR3 spans 14 residues. As DNA, the CDR3 is TGTGCCATCAGTGGAGGGGCGGGAGGCTACGAGCAGTACTTC. It specifies CAISGGAGGYEQYF.

The chain uses TRBV18 and TRBJ2-3; D is possibly TRBD2 (5 bases). V was pared by 2 bases and J by 2 bases, with 17 bases between. The CDR3 runs to 17 residues. Germline V CDR1 and CDR2: KGHSH, LQKENI. Here the CDR3 reads CASSPSPFGVTTDTQYF. In DNA, the CDR3 is TGTGCCAGCTCACCATCCCCCTTCGGGGTTACCACAGATACGCAGTATTTT.

The genes are TRBV4-3 and TRBJ1-4; the D gene is possibly TRBD1 (5 bases). This CDR3 contains 18 residues. V lost 1 base, J lost 3 bases, and 18 bases lay in between. Germline assignment: CDR1 LGHNA and CDR2 YSLEER. The CDR3 reads CASSQGGVGREANEKLFF. DNA for the CDR3: TGCGCCAGCAGCCAAGGAGGGGTTGGCAGGGAGGCTAATGAAAAACTGTTTTTT.

The chain joins TRBV5-1 to TRBJ2-7; D perhaps matches TRBD1 (5 bases). Per the germline V gene, CDR1 is SGHRS and CDR2 is YFSETQ. The V gene lost 0 bases and the J gene lost 5 bases, with 12 bases spanning the gap. The CDR3 runs 14 residues. Written as DNA, the CDR3 is TGCGCCAGCAGCTTGGGACAGAGCGTCAACGAGCAGTACTTC. Its protein product is CASSLGQSVNEQYF.

This chain joins TRBV27 and TRBJ1-4; D possibly corresponds to TRBD1 (6 bases). CDR1 is MNHEY and CDR2 is SMNVEV in the germline V gene (reference sequence). The CDR3 runs to 15 residues. The ends were cut back, 6 bases at V and 2 bases at J, with 13 bases in the middle. The CDR3 DNA reads TGTGCCAGCAGCCTCGGGGGGCGGACTAATGAAAAACTGTTTTTT. Encoded protein: CASSLGGRTNEKLFF.

This chain connects TRBV5-6 to TRBJ1-2, with no clear D. Germline V gene data show CDR1 as SGHDT and CDR2 as YYEEEE. The CDR3 contains 15 residues. V was cut by 3 bases and J by 3 bases, with 15 bases left in between. The CDR3 DNA is TGTGCCAGCAGCTCCGGAAGAGGATTTGACTATGGCTACACCTTC. Its protein is CASSSGRGFDYGYTF.

This clone has a handful of counts. The chain employs TRBV28 and TRBJ1-2; TRBD1 might be the D (5 bases). The CDR3 has 14 amino acids. Germline lookup yields CDR1 MDHEN and CDR2 SYDVKM. Trimming pared 2 bases from V and 0 bases from J, leaving 7 bases between. In nucleotides, the CDR3 is TGTGCCAGCAGTTTAGGGGGGACTAACTATGGCTACACCTTC. It yields the protein CASSLGGTNYGYTF.

The chain links TRBV2 to TRBJ1-1, with 10 bases lining up with TRBD1. The germline V gene has CDR1 SNHLY and CDR2 FYNNEI. After removal of 6 bases from V and 7 bases from J, the junction contained 11 bases not matched to a gene. There are 15 residues in the CDR3. The CDR3 loop reads CASSRPTGGGSEAFF. The CDR3 DNA reads TGTGCCAGCAGCCGACCGACAGGGGGCGGGAGTGAAGCTTTCTTT.

The chain recombines TRBV5-8 with TRBJ2-3, with 11 bases identical to TRBD2. Germline V gives CDR1 SGHTS, CDR2 YDEGEE. The CDR3 consists of 15 residues. V shed 4 bases, J shed 6 bases, and the junction held 7 bases outside the gene matches. The CDR3 DNA reads as TGTGCCAGCAGCCAGACTAGCGGGGCCCTGGATACGCAGTATTTT. Its translation is CASSQTSGALDTQYF.

The chain combines TRBV7-2 with TRBJ1-2; tentative D call: TRBD1 (6 bases). In germline, CDR1 is SGHTA, CDR2 FQGNSA. The CDR3 extends over 13 amino acids. V was trimmed by 1 base and J by 8 bases, leaving 11 bases between them. CDR3 sequence reads: CASSLVRGEGYTF. CDR3 sequence (DNA): TGTGCCAGCAGCTTAGTCAGGGGCGAGGGCTACACCTTC.

Details on this clone: Other DNA variants within this sample encode the same CDR3. DNA for the CDR3: TGTGCCAGCAGCTCTACCTACGAGCAGTACTTC. Its translation is CASSSTYEQYF. The V and J genes are TRBV7-8 and TRBJ2-7; unclear D gene. V shed 4 bases and J shed 2 bases, with 3 bases lying between them. CDR1 is SGHVS, CDR2 FQNEAQ, per germline. The CDR3 totals 11 residues.

The chain carries TRBV28 and TRBJ1-1, with D possibly matching TRBD1 (6 bases). The CDR3 totals 13 residues. Germline CDR1 MDHEN, CDR2 SYDVKM. CDR3 coding DNA: TGTGCTAGTGAGGGGGTTCCGGACACTGAAGCTTTCTTT. Its translation: CASEGVPDTEAFF. The whole variable domain, filled in from reference TRBV28 and TRBJ1-1, reads DVKVTQSSRYLVKRTGEKVFLECVQDMDHENMFWYRQDPGLGLRLIYFSYDVKMKEKGDIPEGYSVSREKKERFSLILESASTNQTSMYLCASEGVPDTEAFFGQGTRLTVV.

This rearrangement joins TRBV3-1 (or the pseudogene TRBV3-2) to TRBJ1-5; 8 bases are shared with TRBD1. The CDR3 is 14 amino acids. V was clipped by 2 bases and J by 7 bases; unmatched bases: 4. In germline, CDR1 is LGHDT, CDR2 YNNKEL (reference sequence). In DNA, the CDR3 is TGTGCCAGCAGCCAATCGGACAGGGTCCAGCCCCAGCATTTT. Protein: CASSQSDRVQPQHF.

The chain is built from TRBV7-2 and TRBJ2-7; 8 nucleotides agree with TRBD2. The CDR3 is 14 amino acids. Per germline, CDR1 SGHTA and CDR2 FQGNSA. V shed 2 bases and J 5 bases; nucleotides not matched to a gene: 5. The CDR3 DNA sequence: TGTGCCAGCAGCTTATACGGGGGGGTAAACGAGCAGTACTTC. It translates to CASSLYGGVNEQYF. Using reference TRBV7-2 and TRBJ2-7 for the parts outside the CDR3, the full variable domain is GAGVSQSPSNKVTEKGKDVELRCDPISGHTALYWYRQSLGQGLEFLIYFQGNSAPDKSGLPSDRFSAERTGGSVSTLTIQRTQQEDSAVYLCASSLYGGVNEQYFGPGTRLTVT.

There are a few counts of this clone. The chain uses TRBV28 and TRBJ1-2; D may be TRBD1 (5 bases). Germline loops: CDR1 MDHEN, CDR2 SYDVKM. The length of the CDR3 is 16 residues. Trimming pared 5 bases from V and 1 base from J, leaving 17 bases between. For the CDR3, the DNA is TGTGCCAGCAGTCCCCCCCTGGGGGGAGGTAACTATGGCTACACCTTC. Its protein is CASSPPLGGGNYGYTF.

The chain carries TRBV2 and TRBJ2-3; possible D gene TRBD1, 6 bases. Germline assignment: CDR1 SNHLY and CDR2 FYNNEI. Trimming left V 7 bases short and J 5 bases short, with 16 bases between. This CDR3 is 14 amino acids long. The CDR3 sequence is CASKQQGPVDTQYF. CDR3 in DNA: TGTGCCAGCAAACAGCAGGGGCCAGTAGATACGCAGTATTTT. The full variable domain, with the rest looked up from reference TRBV2 and TRBJ2-3, is EPEVTQTPSHQVTQMGQEVILRCVPISNHLYFYWYRQILGQKVEFLVSFYNNEISEKSEIFDDQFSVERPDGSNFTLKIRSTKLEDSAMYFCASKQQGPVDTQYFGPGTRLTVL.

The chain employs TRBV4-2 and TRBJ2-7, with TRBD1 as a possible D gene (6 bases). The ends were cut back, 0 bases at V and 6 bases at J, with 15 bases in the middle. CDR1 is LGHNA and CDR2 is YNFKEQ in the germline V gene. This CDR3 region has 15 residues. CDR3 region: CASSQDQATGTEQYF. The DNA of the CDR3 is TGTGCCAGCAGCCAAGATCAGGCAACAGGGACCGAGCAGTACTTC.

This chain links TRBV7-6 with TRBJ2-5; 11 bases are shared with TRBD2. V shed 4 bases, J shed 1 base, and the junction held 8 bases outside the gene matches. Per germline, CDR1 SGHVS and CDR2 FNYEAQ. The CDR3 length is 17 residues. The CDR3 is CASSSRSSGGIQETQYF. For the CDR3, the DNA is TGTGCCAGCAGCTCGAGGTCTAGCGGGGGGATCCAAGAGACCCAGTACTTC.

CDR3 loop: CASSPPTENTEAFF. The CDR3 DNA reads as TGTGCCAGCTCACCACCTACAGAGAACACTGAAGCTTTCTTT. The chain links TRBV18 to TRBJ1-1; D gene uncertain. CDR1 KGHSH and CDR2 LQKENI come from the germline V gene. The CDR3 has 14 amino acids. The ends were cut back, 0 bases at V and 1 base at J, with 6 bases in the middle.

For the CDR3, the DNA is TGTGCCAGCAGTGGACGACTAGCGGGACGCACCGGGGAGCTGTTTTTT. This codes for CASSGRLAGRTGELFF. This chain links TRBV6-1 with TRBJ2-2; TRBD2 agrees at 11 bases. CDR3 length: 16 amino acids. V shed 4 bases, J shed 4 bases, and the junction held 5 bases outside the gene matches. Germline values: CDR1 MNHNS, CDR2 SASEGT.

The J gene is TRBJ1-5, the V gene TRBV28; TRBD1 might be the D (6 bases). The CDR3 has 15 residues. Germline assignment: CDR1 MDHEN and CDR2 SYDVKM. Trimming took off 6 bases at V and 2 bases at J, with 14 bases between the two ends. The CDR3 bases are TGTGCCAGCAGAGGGGGGGTTTGGGGCAATCAGCCCCAGCATTTT. Amino acids: CASRGGVWGNQPQHF.

The rearrangement joins TRBV3-1 (or the pseudogene TRBV3-2) to TRBJ2-7, with D hard to call. CDR1 is LGHDT and CDR2 is YNNKEL in the germline V gene (reference sequence). The CDR3 runs to 14 residues. Trimming pared 1 base from V and 1 base from J, leaving 8 bases between. CDR3 loop: CASSQGTLSYEQYF. In nucleotides, the CDR3 is TGTGCCAGCAGCCAAGGTACTCTATCCTACGAGCAGTACTTC.

This clone has just a few counts. The J gene is TRBJ2-7, the V gene TRBV5-1; 10 bases fit TRBD2. V lost 0 bases to trimming and J lost 5 bases; unmatched junction nucleotides: 11. CDR1 is SGHRS, CDR2 YFSETQ, per germline. This CDR3 is built from 17 residues. In DNA form, the CDR3 reads TGCGCCAGCAGCTTGGTAGCTAGCGGGAGCGCCAGGGACGAGCAGTACTTC. Amino acid sequence: CASSLVASGSARDEQYF.

This sequence joins TRBV18 and TRBJ2-1; 8 bases align to TRBD2. The J segment lost 6 bases and the V segment lost 5 bases, leaving 6 bases of the junction unmatched. The CDR3 covers 14 residues. In germline, CDR1 is KGHSH, CDR2 LQKENI. The CDR3 DNA reads TGTGCCAGCTCAGTAGCGGGACTACTCAATGAGCAGTTCTTC. It encodes CASSVAGLLNEQFF.

The chain carries TRBV7-8 and TRBJ1-5; no reliable D call. Germline CDR1 SGHVS, CDR2 FQNEAQ. The CDR3 is made up of 14 amino acids. Trimming pared 4 bases from V and 0 bases from J, leaving 7 bases between. CDR3 sequence: CASSSSDSNQPQHF. In nucleotides, the CDR3 is TGTGCCAGCAGCTCCAGCGATAGCAATCAGCCCCAGCATTTT.